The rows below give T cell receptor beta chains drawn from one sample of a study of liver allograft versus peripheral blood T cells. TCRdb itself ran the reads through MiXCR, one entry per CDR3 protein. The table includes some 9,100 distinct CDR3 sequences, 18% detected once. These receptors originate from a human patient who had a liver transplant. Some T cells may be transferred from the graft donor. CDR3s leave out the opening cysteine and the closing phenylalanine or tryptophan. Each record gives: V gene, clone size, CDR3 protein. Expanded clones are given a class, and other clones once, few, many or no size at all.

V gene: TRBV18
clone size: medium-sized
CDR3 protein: ASSRDRENTEAF

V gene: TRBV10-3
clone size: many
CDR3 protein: AISELAEGGELF

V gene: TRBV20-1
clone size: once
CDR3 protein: SATRDTVYGYT

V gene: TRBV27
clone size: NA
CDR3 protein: ASLLRPGVNYGYT

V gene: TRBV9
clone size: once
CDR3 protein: ASSVGGRGRNEKLF

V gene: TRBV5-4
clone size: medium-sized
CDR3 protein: ASSLGREGGNSPLH

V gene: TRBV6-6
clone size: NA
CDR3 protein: ASSIQVSYNSPLH

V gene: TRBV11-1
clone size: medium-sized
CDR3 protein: ASSLGLGGAF

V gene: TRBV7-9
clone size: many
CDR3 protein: ASSRDRERDYGYT

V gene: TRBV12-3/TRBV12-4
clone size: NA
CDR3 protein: ASRLLRNNSPLH